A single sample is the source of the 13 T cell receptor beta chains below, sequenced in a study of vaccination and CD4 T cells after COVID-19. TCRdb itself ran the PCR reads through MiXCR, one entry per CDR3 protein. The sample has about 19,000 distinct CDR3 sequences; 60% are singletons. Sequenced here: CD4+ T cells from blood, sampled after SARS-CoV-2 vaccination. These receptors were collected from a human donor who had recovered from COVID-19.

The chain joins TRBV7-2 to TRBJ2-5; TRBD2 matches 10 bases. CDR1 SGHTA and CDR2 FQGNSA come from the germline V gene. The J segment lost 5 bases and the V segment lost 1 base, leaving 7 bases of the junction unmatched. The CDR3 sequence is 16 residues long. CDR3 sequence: CASSLVVLAGVETQYF. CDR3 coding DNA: TGTGCCAGCAGCTTAGTCGTTCTAGCGGGAGTGGAGACCCAGTACTTC.

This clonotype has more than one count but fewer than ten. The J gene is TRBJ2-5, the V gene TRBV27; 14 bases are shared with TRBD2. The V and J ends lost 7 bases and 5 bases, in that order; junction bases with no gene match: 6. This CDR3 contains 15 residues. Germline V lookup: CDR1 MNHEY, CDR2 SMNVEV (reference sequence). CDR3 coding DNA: TGTGCCAGCAAGTTCAGACTAGCGGGGGGGGAGACCCAGTACTTC. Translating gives CASKFRLAGGETQYF.

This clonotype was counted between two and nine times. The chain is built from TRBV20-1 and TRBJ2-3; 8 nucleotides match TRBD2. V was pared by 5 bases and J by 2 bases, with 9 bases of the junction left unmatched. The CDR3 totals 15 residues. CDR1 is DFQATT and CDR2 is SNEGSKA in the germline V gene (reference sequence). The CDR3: CSAGWLAGPTDTQYF. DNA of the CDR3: TGCAGTGCTGGGTGGCTAGCGGGCCCCACAGATACGCAGTATTTT.

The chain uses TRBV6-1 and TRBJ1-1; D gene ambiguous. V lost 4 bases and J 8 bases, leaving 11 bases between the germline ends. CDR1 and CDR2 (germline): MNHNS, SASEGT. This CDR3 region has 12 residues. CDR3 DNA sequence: TGTGCCAGCAGTGGGTGGGCAGGCGAAGCTTTCTTT. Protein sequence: CASSGWAGEAFF.

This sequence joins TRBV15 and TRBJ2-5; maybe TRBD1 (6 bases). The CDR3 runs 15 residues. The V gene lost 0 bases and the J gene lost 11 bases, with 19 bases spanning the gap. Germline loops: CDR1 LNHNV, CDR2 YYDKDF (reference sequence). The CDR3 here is CATSRDPTGQESQYF. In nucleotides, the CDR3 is TGTGCCACCAGCAGAGATCCGACAGGTCAAGAGAGTCAGTACTTC.

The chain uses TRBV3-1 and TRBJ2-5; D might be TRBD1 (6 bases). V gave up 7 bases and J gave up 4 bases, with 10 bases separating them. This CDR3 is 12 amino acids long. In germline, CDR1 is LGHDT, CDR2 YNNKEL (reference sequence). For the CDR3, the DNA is TGTGCCAGCATAGGGGACACAGAGACCCAGTACTTC. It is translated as CASIGDTETQYF.

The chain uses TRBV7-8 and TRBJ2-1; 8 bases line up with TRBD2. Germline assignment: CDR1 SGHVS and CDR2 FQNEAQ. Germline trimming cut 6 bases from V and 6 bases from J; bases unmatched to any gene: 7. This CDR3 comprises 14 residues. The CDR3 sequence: CASRGLGMGNEQFF. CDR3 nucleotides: TGTGCCAGCAGGGGACTAGGTATGGGCAATGAGCAGTTCTTC.

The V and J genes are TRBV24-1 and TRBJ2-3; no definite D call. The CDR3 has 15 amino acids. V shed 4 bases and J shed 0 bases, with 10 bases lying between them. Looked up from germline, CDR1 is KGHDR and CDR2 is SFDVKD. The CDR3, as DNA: TGTGCCACCAGTGAAGGGCGCACTAGCACAGATACGCAGTATTTT. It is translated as CATSEGRTSTDTQYF.

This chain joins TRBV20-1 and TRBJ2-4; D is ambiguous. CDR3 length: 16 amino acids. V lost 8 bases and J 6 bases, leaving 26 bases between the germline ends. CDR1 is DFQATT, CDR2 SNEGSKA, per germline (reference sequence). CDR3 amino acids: CSTSLSGLTRRNIQYF. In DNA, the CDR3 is TGCAGTACCTCCCTGTCGGGCCTCACCCGTCGAAACATTCAGTACTTC.

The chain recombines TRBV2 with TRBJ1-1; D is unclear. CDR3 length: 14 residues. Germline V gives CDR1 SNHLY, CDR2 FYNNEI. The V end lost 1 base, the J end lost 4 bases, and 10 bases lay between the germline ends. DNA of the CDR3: TGTGCCAGCAGTGAAGGGCGATACACCACTGAAGCTTTCTTT. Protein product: CASSEGRYTTEAFF.

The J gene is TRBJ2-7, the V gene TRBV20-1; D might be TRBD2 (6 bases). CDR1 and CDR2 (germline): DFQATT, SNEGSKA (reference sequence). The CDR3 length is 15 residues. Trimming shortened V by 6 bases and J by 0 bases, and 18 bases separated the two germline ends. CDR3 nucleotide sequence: TGCAGTGCCAAGTCTAGCGAATCTAACTCCTACGAGCAGTACTTC. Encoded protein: CSAKSSESNSYEQYF.

The CDR3 sequence: CASSESAGRNSPLHF. In nucleotides, the CDR3 is TGCGCCAGCAGTGAGTCTGCAGGGAGAAATTCACCCCTCCACTTT. The chain combines TRBV10-1 with TRBJ1-6, with D perhaps matching TRBD1 (5 bases). The germline V gene has CDR1 WNHNN and CDR2 SYGVQD (reference sequence). The V and J ends lost 0 bases and 7 bases respectively, with 10 bases between them. The CDR3 has 15 amino acids.

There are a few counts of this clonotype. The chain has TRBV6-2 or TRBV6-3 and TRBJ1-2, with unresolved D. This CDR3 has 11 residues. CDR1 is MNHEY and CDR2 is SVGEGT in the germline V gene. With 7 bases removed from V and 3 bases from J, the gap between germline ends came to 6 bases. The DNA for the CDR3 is TGTGCCAGCACCGCAGACTATGGCTACACCTTC. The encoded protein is CASTADYGYTF.